This entry lists 22 T cell receptor beta chains sequenced from one sample in a study of cytomegalovirus exposure and HLA in healthy donors. The PCR was carried out with 60 Vbeta primers and 13 Jbeta primers. TCRdb's table, derived via immunoSEQ multiplex PCR, lists solely in-frame clones and lacks some. The sample holds tens of thousands of clones, approximately 78% seen once. Sample: PBMCs. The receptors stem from a male donor in good health and CMV-seropositive.

A few counts support this clone. The V call is TRBV21-1, the J call TRBJ1-5; TRBD1 is the table's D call and was not checked against the DNA. TRBV21-1 is a pseudogene locus. CDR3 length equals 18 residues. This chain's CDR3 is CASSKTYGTEYSNQPQHF. The CDR3 DNA reads as TGTGCCAGCAGCAAAACTTACGGGACAGAGTATAGCAATCAGCCCCAGCATTTT.

The chain links TRBV5-1 to TRBJ2-3; 8 bases are a match to TRBD2. The length of the CDR3 is 15 residues. Germline trimming cut 4 bases from V and 0 bases from J; bases unmatched to any gene: 4. Germline V gives CDR1 SGHRS, CDR2 YFSETQ. Written as DNA, the CDR3 is TGCGCCAGCAGCCCCGGGGGGGGCAGCACAGATACGCAGTATTTT. Residues: CASSPGGGSTDTQYF.

This clone was detected once. The chain has TRBV7-9 and TRBJ2-7, with D uncertain. Germline-derived CDR1 and CDR2 are SEHNR and FQNEAQ (reference sequence). The CDR3 consists of 15 residues. The germline V and J ends were trimmed by 5 bases and 0 bases, with 14 bases remaining between them. The CDR3 protein is CASSAIDKLSYEQYF. CDR3 DNA sequence: TGTGCCAGCAGCGCCATTGACAAACTCTCCTACGAGCAGTACTTC.

V and J are TRBV5-6 and TRBJ2-5; 12 nucleotides align to TRBD2. Germline values: CDR1 SGHDT, CDR2 YYEEEE. The junction had 9 bases not matched to a gene; V was cut back by 4 bases and J by 2 bases. The CDR3 sequence is 17 residues long. This chain's CDR3 is CASSPLAGGAGQETQYF. The CDR3 region has the DNA TGTGCCAGCAGCCCCCTAGCGGGAGGGGCGGGGCAAGAGACCCAGTACTTC.

V is TRBV7-2 and J is TRBJ2-3, with D possibly matching TRBD2 (5 bases). Germline V lookup: CDR1 SGHTA, CDR2 FQGNSA. V was pared by 7 bases and J by 6 bases, with 14 bases between. The CDR3 runs 13 residues. The CDR3 sequence: CASKPNPGDTQYF. The CDR3 DNA reads as TGTGCCAGCAAACCCAACCCGGGGGATACGCAGTATTTT. The whole variable domain, filled in from reference TRBV7-2 and TRBJ2-3, reads GAGVSQSPSNKVTEKGKDVELRCDPISGHTALYWYRQSLGQGLEFLIYFQGNSAPDKSGLPSDRFSAERTGGSVSTLTIQRTQQEDSAVYLCASKPNPGDTQYFGPGTRLTVL.

CDR3 protein: CATSRPGTSVDNEQFF. Here the CDR3 DNA reads TGTGCCACCAGCAGGCCCGGGACTAGCGTGGACAATGAGCAGTTCTTC. V is TRBV15 and J is TRBJ2-1; 10 bases map to TRBD2. Per germline, CDR1 LNHNV and CDR2 YYDKDF (reference sequence). The CDR3 contains 16 residues. V was pared by 3 bases and J by 5 bases, with 7 bases of the junction left unmatched.

V gene TRBV7-9 combines with J gene TRBJ2-5; 10 bases are a match to TRBD1. The CDR3 length is 14 residues. Germline V gene sequence: CDR1 SEHNR, CDR2 FQNEAQ (reference sequence). V trimming: 3 bases; J trimming: 4 bases; junction bases outside the gene matches: 2. The CDR3 DNA follows: TGTGCCAGCAGCTTGGACAGGGGGGGAGAGACCCAGTACTTC. Protein sequence: CASSLDRGGETQYF.

This clone came up a few times. The CDR3 reads CASSERVTEAFF. The CDR3 DNA reads as TGTGCCAGCAGTGAGAGGGTCACTGAAGCTTTCTTT. The chain combines TRBV2 with TRBJ1-1; D uncertain. Trimming cost V 3 bases and J 4 bases, with 6 bases left between them. The germline V gene has CDR1 SNHLY and CDR2 FYNNEI. There are 12 residues in the CDR3. The full variable domain, in which reference TRBV2 and TRBJ1-1 provide the parts outside the CDR3, is EPEVTQTPSHQVTQMGQEVILRCVPISNHLYFYWYRQILGQKVEFLVSFYNNEISEKSEIFDDQFSVERPDGSNFTLKIRSTKLEDSAMYFCASSERVTEAFFGQGTRLTVV.

This chain uses TRBV6-5 with TRBJ1-2; D gene unclear. The V gene's germline CDR1 is MNHEY and CDR2 SVGAGI. Trimming left V 6 bases short and J 8 bases short, with 10 bases between. CDR3 length: 11 amino acids. Written as DNA, the CDR3 is TGTGCCAGCAGGGCGACGGGAGGCTACACCTTC. As protein: CASRATGGYTF.

The rearrangement links TRBV6-1 to TRBJ2-1; D is possibly TRBD2 (7 bases). CDR3 size: 18 residues. Germline-derived CDR1 and CDR2 are MNHNS and SASEGT. V was cut by 2 bases and J by 7 bases, with 24 bases left in between. The CDR3 sequence: CASSELRGRALRVNEQFF. CDR3 nucleotides: TGTGCCAGCAGTGAATTGAGGGGGAGGGCCCTTCGGGTTAATGAGCAGTTCTTC.

The chain joins TRBV5-8 to TRBJ2-7; 10 bases fit TRBD1. V shed 2 bases, J shed 7 bases, and the junction held 9 bases outside the gene matches. The germline V gene encodes CDR1 SGHTS and CDR2 YDEGEE. The CDR3 runs to 15 residues. The DNA of the CDR3 is TGTGCCAGCAGCTTCCACCGGGACAGGGGATTTGAGCAGTACTTC. Protein: CASSFHRDRGFEQYF.

The V call is TRBV11-1, the J call TRBJ1-4; 9 bases are a match to TRBD1. The CDR3 covers 15 residues. Trimming removed 5 bases from V and 6 bases from J; junction bases left unmatched: 7. The germline V gene has CDR1 SGHAT and CDR2 FQDESV (reference sequence). CDR3 residues: CASSRYRGPDEKLFF. The CDR3 nucleotides read TGTGCCAGCAGCCGCTACAGGGGGCCGGATGAAAAACTGTTTTTT.

The chain is built from TRBV30 and TRBJ2-7; 9 nucleotides align to TRBD2. V trimming: 0 bases; J trimming: 2 bases; junction bases outside the gene matches: 11. CDR1 and CDR2 (germline): GTSNPN, SVGIG (reference sequence). The CDR3 has 17 amino acids. CDR3 sequence (DNA): TGTGCCTGGAGTGTACCTGGGAGCGGGAGGCCCCCCTACGAGCAGTACTTC. Residues: CAWSVPGSGRPPYEQYF.

V is TRBV6-1 and J is TRBJ2-1; D is undetermined. CDR3 length: 11 residues. Germline V CDR1 and CDR2: MNHNS, SASEGT. V lost 6 bases, J lost 5 bases, and 5 bases lay in between. CDR3 in amino acids: CASRLNNEQFF. Written as DNA, the CDR3 is TGTGCCAGCAGGCTAAACAATGAGCAGTTCTTC.

This clone was seen a few times. This rearrangement joins TRBV6-6 to TRBJ2-5, with D unclear. The V end was cut by 8 bases, the J end by 1 base, with 11 bases between. The CDR3 runs to 13 residues. CDR1 is MNHNY and CDR2 is SVGAGI in the germline V gene (reference sequence). The CDR3 loop reads CASGLQSQETQYF. The CDR3 nucleotides read TGTGCCAGCGGGCTACAATCCCAAGAGACCCAGTACTTC.

The chain couples TRBV19 to TRBJ2-5; tentatively, D is TRBD1 (5 bases). CDR1 is LNHDA, CDR2 SQIVND, per germline (reference sequence). This CDR3 comprises 15 residues. The V gene lost 3 bases and the J gene lost 0 bases, with 11 bases spanning the gap. The CDR3 spells CASSMGKGYQETQYF. The CDR3 coding sequence is TGTGCCAGTAGTATGGGGAAGGGGTACCAAGAGACCCAGTACTTC.

The V gene is TRBV5-8, the J gene TRBJ2-7; D is uncertain. There are 12 residues in the CDR3. V gave up 1 base and J gave up 6 bases, with 8 bases separating them. The germline gives CDR1 SGHTS, CDR2 YDEGEE. In nucleotides, the CDR3 is TGTGCCAGCAGCTTGAGGAGTGGCGAGCAGTACTTC. Translated, it gives CASSLRSGEQYF.

J is TRBJ2-1 and V is TRBV19; D not resolved. This CDR3 comprises 13 residues. V lost 6 bases and J 4 bases, leaving 10 bases between the germline ends. Germline CDR1 and CDR2: LNHDA and SQIVND (reference sequence). In DNA, the CDR3 is TGTGCCAGTAGAGGCAGGCTTTACAATGAGCAGTTCTTC. It yields the protein CASRGRLYNEQFF.

The V gene is TRBV7-9, the J gene TRBJ2-3, with no clear D. Germline CDR1 SEHNR, CDR2 FQNEAQ (reference sequence). Between the trimmed V and J ends, which lost 0 bases and 9 bases, there was a span of 7 bases. This CDR3 is 12 amino acids long. The CDR3 DNA reads as TGTGCCAGCAGCTTAGCCCCCGTCACGCAGTATTTT. Protein sequence: CASSLAPVTQYF. Full variable domain (remainder filled in from reference TRBV7-9 and TRBJ2-3): DTGVSQNPRHKITKRGQNVTFRCDPISEHNRLYWYRQTLGQGPEFLTYFQNEAQLEKSRLLSDRFSAERPKGSFSTLEIQRTEQGDSAMYLCASSLAPVTQYFGPGTRLTVL.

V is TRBV7-3 and J is TRBJ1-1, with D unresolved. V lost 1 base and J lost 1, with 7 bases in between. This CDR3 comprises 14 residues. Germline lookup yields CDR1 SGHTA and CDR2 FQGTGA. CDR3: CASSLIPENTEAFF. In DNA form, the CDR3 reads TGTGCCAGCAGCTTAATCCCAGAGAACACTGAAGCTTTCTTT.

This clone was detected once. The chain joins TRBV7-2 to TRBJ2-6; no clear D. CDR3 length equals 15 residues. The germline V gene has CDR1 SGHTA and CDR2 FQGNSA. Trimming shortened V by 3 bases and J by 2 bases, and 8 bases separated the two germline ends. The CDR3 coding sequence is TGTGCCAGCAGCTTTCCGCCGGCTGGGGCCAACGTCCTGACTTTC. Translated, it gives CASSFPPAGANVLTF.

This sequence joins TRBV7-9 and TRBJ2-3; TRBD2 agrees at 12 bases. The CDR3 runs to 15 residues. Per the germline V gene, CDR1 is SEHNR and CDR2 is FQNEAQ (reference sequence). The V gene end was trimmed by 4 bases and the J gene end by 3 bases; junction bases not matched to a gene: 2. The CDR3 nucleotides are TGTGCCAGCAGCTACCTAGCGGGAGGGACAGATACGCAGTATTTT. Its translation is CASSYLAGGTDTQYF. Supplemented by reference TRBV7-9 and TRBJ2-3, the full variable domain reads DTGVSQNPRHKITKRGQNVTFRCDPISEHNRLYWYRQTLGQGPEFLTYFQNEAQLEKSRLLSDRFSAERPKGSFSTLEIQRTEQGDSAMYLCASSYLAGGTDTQYFGPGTRLTVL.